This passage covers 21 T cell receptor beta chains from one sample sequenced in a study of CD8 T cells in Susac syndrome. With random hexamers, reverse transcription was performed on roughly 0.5 to 1 ug of RNA. Each CDR3 protein gets one entry after TCRdb re-called the immunoSEQ multiplex PCR reads with MiXCR. The sample yields 250,000 to 300,000 distinct CDR3 sequences, roughly 84% seen once. The sequencing input was CD8+ T cells from PBMCs. Source of these receptors: a human donor with multiple sclerosis.

The rearrangement uses TRBV29-1 and TRBJ1-1; D is ambiguous. The germline CDR1 and CDR2 sequences are SQVTM and ANQGSEA. CDR3 length: 13 residues. Here the CDR3 DNA reads TGCCGCGCCAGGCCCGATCGCGGCACTGAAGCTTTCTTT. It encodes CRARPDRGTEAFF.

The chain combines TRBV12-3 or TRBV12-4 with TRBJ2-1, with TRBD2 matching over 10 bases. The J segment lost 8 bases and the V segment lost 5 bases, leaving 6 bases of the junction unmatched. The CDR3 loop spans 14 amino acids. The CDR3 region has the DNA TGTGCCAGCAGTCCCGGGACTAGCGCCCATGAGCAGTTCTTC. This codes for CASSPGTSAHEQFF.

The CDR3 DNA is TGTGCCAGCATTACCGTCGGGGAGGAGCAGTTCTTC. Amino acids: CASITVGEEQFF. This chain joins TRBV6-6 and TRBJ2-1, with a weak D call TRBD2 (5 bases). CDR1 MNHNY and CDR2 SVGAGI come from the germline V gene (reference sequence). The CDR3 totals 12 residues. Between the trimmed V and J ends, which lost 7 bases and 10 bases, there was a span of 14 bases.

CDR3 protein: CASSVADRASYEQYF. CDR3 in DNA: TGTGCCAGCAGCGTAGCCGACCGGGCTTCTTACGAGCAGTACTTC. This chain uses TRBV9 with TRBJ2-7; no definite D call. V shed 0 bases and J shed 4 bases, with 14 bases lying between them. CDR1 and CDR2 (germline): SGDLS, YYNGEE. This CDR3 has 15 amino acids. The full variable domain, its missing parts supplied by reference TRBV9 and TRBJ2-7, is DSGVTQTPKHLITATGQRVTLRCSPRSGDLSVYWYQQSLDQGLQFLIQYYNGEERAKGNILERFSAQQFPDLHSELNLSSLELGDSALYFCASSVADRASYEQYFGPGTRLTVT.

V gene TRBV10-2 combines with J gene TRBJ2-1, with a weak D call TRBD2 (6 bases). The CDR3 consists of 12 residues. V was clipped by 10 bases and J by 2 bases, with 9 bases between them. Germline CDR1 and CDR2: WSHSY and SAAADI. The CDR3 protein is CATGGAYNEQFF. CDR3 DNA: TGCGCCACCGGGGGTGCCTACAATGAGCAGTTCTTC.

The chain recombines TRBV5-4 with TRBJ2-1; possibly TRBD1 or TRBD2 for D (6 bases each). Germline CDR1 is SGHNT and CDR2 is YYREEE (reference sequence). V gave up 2 bases and J gave up 9 bases, with 9 bases separating them. This CDR3 has 12 residues. In DNA, the CDR3 is TGTGCCAGCAGCTTATGGGGGGCTGAGCAGTTCTTC. This translates into CASSLWGAEQFF.

The chain carries TRBV20-1 and TRBJ2-7, with D tentatively TRBD2 (5 bases). The length of the CDR3 is 14 residues. The germline V gene encodes CDR1 DFQATT and CDR2 SNEGSKA (reference sequence). Between the trimmed V and J ends, which lost 4 bases and 3 bases, there was a span of 16 bases. CDR3 sequence (DNA): TGCAGTGCTACCCAGGAGGACGGAGGCTACGAGCAGTACTTC. Its protein product is CSATQEDGGYEQYF.

This clonotype has more than one count but fewer than ten. This rearrangement joins TRBV2 to TRBJ1-2; 7 positions match TRBD1. Looked up from germline, CDR1 is SNHLY and CDR2 is FYNNEI. Losses at the gene ends were 10 bases for V and 3 bases for J; bases not matched to a gene: 8. The CDR3 has 13 amino acids. The CDR3 region has the DNA TGTGCCAACAAGACAGGGAAGGACTATGGCTACACCTTC. It specifies CANKTGKDYGYTF.

The count of this clonotype is one. The chain links TRBV7-9 to TRBJ2-2; 7 nucleotides align to TRBD1. This CDR3 has 14 amino acids. CDR1 and CDR2 from the germline V gene are SEHNR and FQNEAQ (reference sequence). V lost 6 bases to trimming and J lost 1 base; unmatched junction nucleotides: 2. As DNA, the CDR3 is TGTGCCAGCAGTTGGACAGGGAACACCGGGGAGCTGTTTTTT. As protein: CASSWTGNTGELFF.

The chain links TRBV7-9 to TRBJ2-1; tentative D call: TRBD2 (5 bases). Per the germline V gene, CDR1 is SEHNR and CDR2 is FQNEAQ (reference sequence). This CDR3 region has 14 residues. V was pared by 7 bases and J by 5 bases, with 15 bases between. CDR3 DNA sequence: TGTGCCAGCATCATCGGGGAACCGAACAATGAGCAGTTCTTC. Translation: CASIIGEPNNEQFF.

The rearrangement joins TRBV6-1 to TRBJ2-7, with D possibly being TRBD1 (7 bases). V was trimmed by 2 bases and J by 6 bases, leaving 23 bases between them. The CDR3 spans 17 residues. The germline V gene encodes CDR1 MNHNS and CDR2 SASEGT. CDR3 loop: CASSERRTGLRGSEQYF. The CDR3 DNA reads TGTGCCAGCAGTGAACGAAGGACAGGACTAAGGGGTAGCGAGCAGTACTTC.

In this sample, this clonotype turned up once. The chain uses TRBV13 and TRBJ2-7; 7 bases line up with TRBD2. Germline trimming cut 1 base from V and 3 bases from J; bases unmatched to any gene: 6. The CDR3 is 15 residues long. Germline V gene lookup returns CDR1 PRHDT and CDR2 FYEKMQ (reference sequence). DNA of the CDR3: TGTGCCAGCAGCTTAGCAGGGCTAGCGGACTACGAGCAGTACTTC. Amino acid sequence: CASSLAGLADYEQYF.

J is TRBJ2-7 and V is TRBV7-9; 8 nucleotides line up with TRBD2. Trimming at V came to 3 bases and at J to 2 bases, leaving 3 bases not matched to a gene. CDR1 and CDR2 (germline): SEHNR, FQNEAQ (reference sequence). The CDR3 consists of 14 residues. CDR3 region: CASSFREGAYEQYF. The CDR3 coding sequence is TGTGCCAGCAGCTTTCGGGAGGGGGCCTACGAGCAGTACTTC.

This rearrangement joins TRBV10-3 to TRBJ2-5; TRBD2 is a possible D gene (5 bases). This CDR3 comprises 13 residues. The V end lost 6 bases, the J end lost 2 bases, and 10 bases lay between the germline ends. Per germline, CDR1 ENHRY and CDR2 SYGVKD. This CDR3 is CAISDWEQETQYF. In DNA, the CDR3 is TGTGCCATCAGCGACTGGGAGCAAGAGACCCAGTACTTC.

This clonotype was seen just once. The V gene is TRBV7-9, the J gene TRBJ2-7; possible D gene TRBD1, 6 bases. Trimming stripped 5 bases from V and 3 bases from J, with 23 bases between. Germline V gene sequence: CDR1 SEHNR, CDR2 FQNEAQ (reference sequence). The CDR3 length is 17 residues. The CDR3 DNA follows: TGTGCCAGCAGCAGCTCCTTGTACCCAGGGGTTTACTACGAGCAGTACTTC. It is translated as CASSSSLYPGVYYEQYF.

The genes are TRBV5-8 and TRBJ2-1; perhaps TRBD1 as D (5 bases). V shed 4 bases and J shed 0 bases, with 26 bases lying between them. The length of the CDR3 is 20 residues. Germline CDR1 is SGHTS and CDR2 is YDEGEE. The CDR3 coding sequence is TGTGCCAGCAGCCCGTCAGTCGGTTGGGGCCGCTTCAGCTCCTACAATGAGCAGTTCTTC. Protein sequence: CASSPSVGWGRFSSYNEQFF.

J is TRBJ2-5 and V is TRBV30; D possibly corresponds to TRBD2 (5 bases). The CDR3 sequence is 21 residues long. The ends were cut back, 0 bases at V and 3 bases at J, with 32 bases in the middle. Germline V gene lookup returns CDR1 GTSNPN and CDR2 SVGIG (reference sequence). The CDR3 protein is CAWSVPATRRFFSHGEETQYF. The DNA of the CDR3 is TGTGCCTGGAGTGTACCTGCTACCCGAAGGTTTTTCTCACACGGGGAAGAGACCCAGTACTTC.

This sequence joins TRBV19 and TRBJ1-4; D is possibly TRBD1 (5 bases). Looked up from germline, CDR1 is LNHDA and CDR2 is SQIVND (reference sequence). CDR3 length: 16 residues. V was pared by 3 bases and J by 0 bases, with 11 bases between. CDR3 in DNA: TGTGCCAGTAGTATTGGGACCCTCGCAACTAATGAAAAACTGTTTTTT. It specifies CASSIGTLATNEKLFF.

The chain couples TRBV14 to TRBJ2-7; 7 nucleotides line up with TRBD1. Germline assignment: CDR1 SGHDN and CDR2 FVKESK. The CDR3 has 15 amino acids. Losses at the gene ends were 3 bases for V and 4 bases for J; bases not matched to a gene: 9. CDR3 protein: CASSHNRDSLYEQYF. The CDR3 DNA sequence: TGTGCCAGCAGCCATAACCGGGACAGCTTATACGAGCAGTACTTC.

This clonotype came up once. CDR3 DNA: TGCAGTGCTAGAGACTCCCTCACCGCTGGCACTGAAGCTTTCTTT. It yields the protein CSARDSLTAGTEAFF. The rearrangement links TRBV20-1 to TRBJ1-1; D gene unclear. The germline CDR1 and CDR2 sequences are DFQATT and SNEGSKA (reference sequence). V lost 0 bases and J 4 bases, leaving 15 bases between the germline ends. CDR3 size: 15 residues.

The chain has TRBV2 and TRBJ2-2, with 13 bases that match TRBD2. The CDR3 length is 19 residues. Germline CDR1 is SNHLY and CDR2 is FYNNEI. V lost 6 bases to trimming and J lost 2 bases; unmatched junction nucleotides: 12. Here the CDR3 reads CASREGLAGPRGNTGELFF. CDR3 bases: TGTGCCAGCAGGGAGGGACTAGCGGGACCACGCGGTAACACCGGGGAGCTGTTTTTT. Variable domain in full (rest from reference TRBV2 and TRBJ2-2): EPEVTQTPSHQVTQMGQEVILRCVPISNHLYFYWYRQILGQKVEFLVSFYNNEISEKSEIFDDQFSVERPDGSNFTLKIRSTKLEDSAMYFCASREGLAGPRGNTGELFFGEGSRLTVL.